This T cell receptor beta chain is from a study of molecular identifiers for immune sequencing clone quantification. Turning to this clonotype: What it recognizes is unknown.

Overall study findings and caveats: Naive cells had under 1% of molecules in clones above 20 RNA copies, effectors over 98%.

Germline V CDR1 and CDR2: SNHLY, FYNNEI. V dropped 3 bases and J dropped 4 bases, with 9 bases sitting between them. The CDR3 sequence is 13 residues long. TCRdb independently ran MiXCR on the PCR reads; one entry per CDR3 protein. The table has 490,000 or so distinct CDR3 sequences, roughly 25% seen once. A CD8+CD4-CCR7+CD45RA+ phenotype served as the sorting definition for naive CD8 T cells. This sequence was found in a human donor in good health. Some libraries in this study had Jurkat cell RNA spiked in. The genes are TRBV2 and TRBJ2-5; D remains unclear. Sequencing input: naive CD8+ T cells from blood, with Jurkat cell RNA spiked in. Subset specified: FACS-sorted CD8+CD4-CCR7+CD45RA+ naive T cells. CDR3 sequence: CASSDLLRETQYF. The CDR3 bases are TGTGCCAGCAGTGACCTTCTTCGAGAGACCCAGTACTTC.